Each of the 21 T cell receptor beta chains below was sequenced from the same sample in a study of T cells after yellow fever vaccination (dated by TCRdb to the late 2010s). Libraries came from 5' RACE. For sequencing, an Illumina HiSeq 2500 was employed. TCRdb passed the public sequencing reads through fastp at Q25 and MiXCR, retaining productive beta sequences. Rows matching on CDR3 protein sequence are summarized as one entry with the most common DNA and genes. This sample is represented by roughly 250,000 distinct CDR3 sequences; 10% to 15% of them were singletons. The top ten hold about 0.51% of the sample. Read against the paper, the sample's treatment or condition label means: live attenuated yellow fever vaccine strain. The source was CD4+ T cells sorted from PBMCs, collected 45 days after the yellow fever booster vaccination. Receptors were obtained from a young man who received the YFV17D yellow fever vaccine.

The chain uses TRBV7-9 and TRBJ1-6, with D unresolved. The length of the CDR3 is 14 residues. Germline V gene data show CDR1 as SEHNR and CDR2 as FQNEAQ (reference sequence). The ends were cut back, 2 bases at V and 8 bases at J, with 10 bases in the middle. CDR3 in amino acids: CASSLRRLDSPLHF. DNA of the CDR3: TGTGCCAGCAGCTTACGAAGGCTGGATTCACCCCTCCACTTT.

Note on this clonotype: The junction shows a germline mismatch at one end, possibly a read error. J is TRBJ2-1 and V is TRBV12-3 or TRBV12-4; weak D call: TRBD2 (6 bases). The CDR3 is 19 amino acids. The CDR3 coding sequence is TGTGCCATCAGTTTAATAAGGCGAGGACTATCCGCCAACTACAATGAGCAGTTCTTC. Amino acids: CAISLIRRGLSANYNEQFF.

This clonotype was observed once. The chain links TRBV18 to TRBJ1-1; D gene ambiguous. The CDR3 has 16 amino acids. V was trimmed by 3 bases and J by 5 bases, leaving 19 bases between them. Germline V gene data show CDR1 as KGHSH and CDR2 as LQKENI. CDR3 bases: TGTGCCAGCTCACCGACACCCACAGTGCAAGGTACTGAAGCTTTCTTT. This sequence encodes CASSPTPTVQGTEAFF.

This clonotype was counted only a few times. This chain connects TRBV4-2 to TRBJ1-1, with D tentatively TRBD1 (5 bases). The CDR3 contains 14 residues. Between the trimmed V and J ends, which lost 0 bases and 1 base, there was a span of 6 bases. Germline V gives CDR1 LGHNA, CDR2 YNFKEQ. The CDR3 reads CASSQDGGNTEAFF. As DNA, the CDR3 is TGTGCCAGCAGCCAAGATGGGGGGAACACTGAAGCTTTCTTT.

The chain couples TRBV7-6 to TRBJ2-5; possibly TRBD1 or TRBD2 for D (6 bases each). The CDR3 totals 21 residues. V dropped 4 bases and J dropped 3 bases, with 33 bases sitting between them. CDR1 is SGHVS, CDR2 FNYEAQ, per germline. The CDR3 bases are TGTGCCAGCAGCTCAAGGAGAGGGGGGAAGACGGACCAACTACTCAAAGAGACCCAGTACTTC. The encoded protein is CASSSRRGGKTDQLLKETQYF.

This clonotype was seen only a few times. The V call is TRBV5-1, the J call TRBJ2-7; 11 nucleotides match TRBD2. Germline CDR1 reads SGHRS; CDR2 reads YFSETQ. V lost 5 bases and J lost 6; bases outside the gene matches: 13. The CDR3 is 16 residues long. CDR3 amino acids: CASSQLAGGGSLEQYF. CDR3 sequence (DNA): TGCGCCAGCAGTCAGCTAGCGGGAGGTGGGTCTCTCGAGCAGTACTTC.

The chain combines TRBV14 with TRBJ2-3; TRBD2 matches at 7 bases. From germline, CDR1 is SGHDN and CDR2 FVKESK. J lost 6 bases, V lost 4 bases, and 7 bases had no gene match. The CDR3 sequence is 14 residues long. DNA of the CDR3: TGTGCCAGCAGCCTAGCGGGCGCAACTGATACGCAGTATTTT. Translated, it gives CASSLAGATDTQYF.

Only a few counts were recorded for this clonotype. DNA of the CDR3: TGTGCCATCAGTGAGCCCCAGGTGACAGGTGGAACAACAGATACGCAGTATTTT. Its translation: CAISEPQVTGGTTDTQYF. The rearrangement uses TRBV10-3 and TRBJ2-3, with a possible D match to TRBD1 (6 bases). This CDR3 has 18 residues. The V and J ends lost 2 bases and 3 bases respectively, with 21 bases between them. CDR1 and CDR2 (germline): ENHRY, SYGVKD.

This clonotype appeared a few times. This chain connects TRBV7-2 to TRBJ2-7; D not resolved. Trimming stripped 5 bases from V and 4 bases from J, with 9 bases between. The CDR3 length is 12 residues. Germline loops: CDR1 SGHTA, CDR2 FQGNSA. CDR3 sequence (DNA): TGTGCCAGCAGCCAAAACTCATACGAGCAGTACTTC. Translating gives CASSQNSYEQYF.

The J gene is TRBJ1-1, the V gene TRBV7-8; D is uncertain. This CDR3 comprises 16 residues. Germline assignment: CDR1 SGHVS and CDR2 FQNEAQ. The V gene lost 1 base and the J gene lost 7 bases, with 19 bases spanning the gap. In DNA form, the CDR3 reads TGTGCCAGCAGCTTAGGTTCCGTCCTGGGGATAAGTGAAGCTTTCTTT. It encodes CASSLGSVLGISEAFF. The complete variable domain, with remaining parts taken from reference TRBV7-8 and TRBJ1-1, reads GAGVSQSPRYKVAKRGQDVALRCDPISGHVSLFWYQQALGQGPEFLTYFQNEAQLDKSGLPSDRFFAERPEGSVSTLKIQRTQQEDSAVYLCASSLGSVLGISEAFFGQGTRLTVV.

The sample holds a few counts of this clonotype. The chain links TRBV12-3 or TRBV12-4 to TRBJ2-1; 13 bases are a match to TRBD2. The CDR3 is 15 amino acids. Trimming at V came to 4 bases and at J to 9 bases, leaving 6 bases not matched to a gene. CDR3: CASSWTSGRLAEQFF. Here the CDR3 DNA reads TGTGCCAGCAGTTGGACTAGCGGGAGATTGGCTGAGCAGTTCTTC.

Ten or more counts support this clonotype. CDR3 sequence (DNA): TGTGCCAGCAGTAGCGGTACCCACACAGATACGCAGTATTTT. This translates into CASSSGTHTDTQYF. J is TRBJ2-3 and V is TRBV12-3 or TRBV12-4, with D perhaps matching TRBD2 (5 bases). V lost 5 bases and J lost 2, with 11 bases in between. The CDR3 has 14 residues.

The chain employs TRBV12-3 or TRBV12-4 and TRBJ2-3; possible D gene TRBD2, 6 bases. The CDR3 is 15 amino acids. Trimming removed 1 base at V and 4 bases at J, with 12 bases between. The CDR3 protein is CASSLEWGGADTQYF. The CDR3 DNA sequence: TGTGCCAGCAGTTTAGAATGGGGCGGGGCAGATACGCAGTATTTT.

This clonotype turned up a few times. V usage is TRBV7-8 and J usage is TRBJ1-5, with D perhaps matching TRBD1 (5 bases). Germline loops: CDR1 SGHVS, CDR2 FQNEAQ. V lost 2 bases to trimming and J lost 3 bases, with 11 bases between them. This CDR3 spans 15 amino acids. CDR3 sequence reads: CASSLSGTDNQPQHF. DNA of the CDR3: TGTGCCAGCAGCTTAAGCGGGACGGACAATCAGCCCCAGCATTTT.

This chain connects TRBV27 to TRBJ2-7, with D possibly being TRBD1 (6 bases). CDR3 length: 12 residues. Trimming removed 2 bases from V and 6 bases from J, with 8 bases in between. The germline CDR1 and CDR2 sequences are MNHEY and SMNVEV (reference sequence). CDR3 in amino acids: CASSLPGVEQYF. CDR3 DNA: TGTGCCAGCAGTTTACCAGGGGTCGAGCAGTACTTC.

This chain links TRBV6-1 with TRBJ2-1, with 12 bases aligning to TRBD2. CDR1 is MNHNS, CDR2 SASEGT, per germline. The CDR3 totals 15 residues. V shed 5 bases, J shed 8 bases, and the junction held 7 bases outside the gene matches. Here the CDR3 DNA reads TGTGCCAGCAGTAGGAGACTAGCGGGAGTGGATGAGCAGTTCTTC. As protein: CASSRRLAGVDEQFF.

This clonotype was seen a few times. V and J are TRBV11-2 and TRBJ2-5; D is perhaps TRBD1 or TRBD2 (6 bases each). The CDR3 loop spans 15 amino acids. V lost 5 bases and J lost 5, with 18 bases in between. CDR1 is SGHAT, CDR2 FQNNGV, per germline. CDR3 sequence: CASSTTTGGLETQYF. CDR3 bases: TGTGCCAGCAGCACCACGACAGGAGGGCTTGAGACCCAGTACTTC.

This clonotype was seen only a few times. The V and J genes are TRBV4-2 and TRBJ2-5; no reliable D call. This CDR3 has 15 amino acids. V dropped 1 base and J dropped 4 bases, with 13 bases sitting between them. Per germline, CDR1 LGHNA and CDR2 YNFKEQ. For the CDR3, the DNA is TGTGCCAGCAGCCAAGGACACCCGGATGGAGAGACCCAGTACTTC. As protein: CASSQGHPDGETQYF.

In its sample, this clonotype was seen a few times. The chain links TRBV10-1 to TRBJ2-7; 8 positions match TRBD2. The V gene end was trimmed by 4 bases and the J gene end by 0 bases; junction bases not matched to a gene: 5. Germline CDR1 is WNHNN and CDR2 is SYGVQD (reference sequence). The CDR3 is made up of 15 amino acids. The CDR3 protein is CASSVRAGGSYEQYF. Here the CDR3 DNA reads TGCGCCAGCAGTGTTCGGGCGGGAGGCTCCTACGAGCAGTACTTC.

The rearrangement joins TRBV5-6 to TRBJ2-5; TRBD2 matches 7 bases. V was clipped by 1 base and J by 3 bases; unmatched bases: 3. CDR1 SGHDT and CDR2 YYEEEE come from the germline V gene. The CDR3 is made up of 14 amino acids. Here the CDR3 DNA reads TGTGCCAGCAGCTTGTCGGCGGGAGAAGAGACCCAGTACTTC. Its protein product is CASSLSAGEETQYF.

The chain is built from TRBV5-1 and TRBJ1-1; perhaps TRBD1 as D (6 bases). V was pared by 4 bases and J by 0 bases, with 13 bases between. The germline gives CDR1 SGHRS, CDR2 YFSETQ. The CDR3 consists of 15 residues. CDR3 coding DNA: TGCGCCAGCAGCATATCAGGGGCTATGAACACTGAAGCTTTCTTT. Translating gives CASSISGAMNTEAFF.